Here is one TCR beta chain with its context. Here immunoSEQ multiplex PCR was the method, and the copy in TCRdb shows in-frame clones only, minus some. The sample includes more than 70,000 clones, about nine tenths of them seen just once. The source of the sample is a study of T cell responses to AZD1222 COVID-19 vaccine. The CDR3 has 12 residues. V lost 6 bases, J lost 2 bases, and 8 bases lay in between. Germline V CDR1 and CDR2: MNHNY, SVGAGI (reference sequence). This receptor was identified in an adult in good health. The chain links TRBV6-6 to TRBJ2-7; no clear D gene. Sample: peripheral blood, taken on day 0 of AZD1222 vaccination. The CDR3 nucleotides read TGTGCCAGCAGGGACCGAGCCTACGAGCAGTACTTC. It yields the protein CASRDRAYEQYF.